These 26 T cell receptor beta chains were sequenced from one sample in a study of Graves' ophthalmopathy and Graves' hyperthyroidism. From RNA, the CDR3 regions of TCR beta chains were amplified and sequenced. HTBI primers primed a first-round RT-PCR, and a second-round multiplex PCR followed. MiXCR was run by TCRdb on the multiplex PCR reads, yielding one entry per CDR3 protein. The sample lists 660,000 or so distinct CDR3 sequences; approximately 39% were seen once. The material sequenced was peripheral blood. These receptors originate from an adult man with Graves' ophthalmopathy.

The rearrangement links TRBV5-1 to TRBJ2-7; 10 bases are a match to TRBD2. Per the germline V gene, CDR1 is SGHRS and CDR2 is YFSETQ. There are 15 residues in the CDR3. V gave up 2 bases and J gave up 3 bases; unmatched junction bases: 5. Here the CDR3 DNA reads TGCGCCAGCAGCTTTCTAGCGGGAGAGAGCTACGAGCAGTACTTC. Translation gives CASSFLAGESYEQYF.

V is TRBV29-1 and J is TRBJ1-5, with D perhaps TRBD1 (5 bases). The CDR3 has 15 residues. Trimming left V 6 bases short and J 1 base short, with 16 bases between. Germline CDR1 reads SQVTM; CDR2 reads ANQGSEA. CDR3 amino acids: CSVKWGDRSNQPQHF. The CDR3 coding sequence is TGCAGCGTGAAGTGGGGGGATAGGAGCAATCAGCCCCAGCATTTT.

This clonotype was observed many times. The genes are TRBV7-9 and TRBJ1-2, with D uncertain. This CDR3 has 14 amino acids. Germline assignment: CDR1 SEHNR and CDR2 FQNEAQ (reference sequence). V was trimmed by 5 bases and J by 6 bases, leaving 16 bases between them. The CDR3 bases are TGTGCCAGCAGCAGAAGTCTGGGCTCCGATGGCTACACCTTC. Amino acids: CASSRSLGSDGYTF.

This clonotype appeared many times. The chain carries TRBV25-1 and TRBJ1-1, with a tentative D call TRBD1 (5 bases). V was shortened by 2 bases and J by 11 bases, with 9 bases between the two germline ends. CDR1 and CDR2 from the germline V gene are MGHDK and SYGVNS. The CDR3 has 11 amino acids. The CDR3 coding sequence is TGTGCCAGCAGTGAAGGGGGATACGCTTTCTTT. Its translation: CASSEGGYAFF.

The V call is TRBV2, the J call TRBJ1-6, with D uncertain. The V gene's germline CDR1 is SNHLY and CDR2 FYNNEI. V lost 4 bases and J lost 0, with 7 bases in between. The CDR3 is 15 residues long. CDR3 in amino acids: CASSAIGSYNSPLHF. CDR3 nucleotide sequence: TGTGCCAGCAGTGCTATCGGCTCCTATAATTCACCCCTCCACTTT.

This clonotype came up many times. CDR3 loop: CASSQEAGVSYEQYF. CDR3 coding DNA: TGCGCCAGCAGCCAAGAAGCAGGTGTCTCCTACGAGCAGTACTTC. The V gene is TRBV4-3, the J gene TRBJ2-7; D is ambiguous. The germline CDR1 and CDR2 sequences are LGHNA and YSLEER. The V end was cut by 0 bases, the J end by 0 bases, with 9 bases between. The CDR3 runs to 15 residues.

This clonotype was detected many times. The CDR3 region has the DNA TGTGCCAGCAGCTTAGGGTACAGGGGAGAAACTGAAGCTTTCTTT. It specifies CASSLGYRGETEAFF. The chain links TRBV7-9 to TRBJ1-1; 7 bases fit TRBD1. The CDR3 is 15 amino acids. Germline CDR1 SEHNR, CDR2 FQNEAQ (reference sequence). Unmatched junction bases numbered 7, after V lost 1 base and J lost 5 bases.

A single count supports this clonotype. A clone one base away is much larger, so this may be a read error. The gene calls are TRBV12-3 or TRBV12-4 and TRBJ2-2; possible D gene TRBD1, 7 bases. Trimming took 7 bases from V and 4 from J, leaving 10 bases between them. This CDR3 is 13 amino acids long. The DNA of the CDR3 is TGTGCCAGCAACAGGGGAGGCACCGGGGAGCTGTTTTTT. Its protein is CASNRGGTGELFF.

In its sample, this clonotype was seen many times. The chain recombines TRBV29-1 with TRBJ2-5; TRBD1 matches 7 bases. The length of the CDR3 is 13 residues. From germline, CDR1 is SQVTM and CDR2 ANQGSEA. V lost 7 bases and J lost 4; bases outside the gene matches: 9. In DNA form, the CDR3 reads TGCAGCGCCAGGGGGTTGGGAACAGAGACCCAGTACTTC. Its protein is CSARGLGTETQYF.

This chain connects TRBV10-3 to TRBJ1-1, with TRBD1 matching 7 bases. This CDR3 region has 15 residues. J gave up 3 bases and V 2 bases, and 6 bases lay outside the gene matches. Germline V gene sequence: CDR1 ENHRY, CDR2 SYGVKD. The CDR3 protein is CAISEKGARDTEAFF. The DNA for the CDR3 is TGTGCCATCAGTGAGAAGGGGGCGCGGGACACTGAAGCTTTCTTT.

About this clonotype: A read error is possible here, since a much larger clone lies one base away. The chain combines TRBV2 with TRBJ2-7, with 8 bases aligning to TRBD1. This CDR3 region has 16 residues. Germline V lookup: CDR1 SNHLY, CDR2 FYNNEI. In DNA, the CDR3 is TGTGCCAGCAGTGCTCCGGGACAGGTCACCTCCTACGAGCAGTGCTTC. Protein sequence: CASSAPGQVTSYEQCF.

Only one count was recorded for this clonotype. V is TRBV7-6 and J is TRBJ2-5; TRBD2 aligns across 9 bases. J lost 5 bases, V lost 5 bases, and 6 bases had no gene match. Germline CDR1 reads SGHVS; CDR2 reads FNYEAQ. CDR3 size: 14 residues. In DNA, the CDR3 is TGTGCCAGCAGCCACGCGGGGGGGCGCGAGACCCAGTACTTC. Protein sequence: CASSHAGGRETQYF.

This clonotype has ten or more counts. V usage is TRBV10-3 and J usage is TRBJ2-7, with D perhaps matching TRBD1 (5 bases). The V and J ends lost 10 bases and 5 bases respectively, with 24 bases between them. CDR3 length equals 15 residues. Germline lookup yields CDR1 ENHRY and CDR2 SYGVKD. CDR3 protein: CASTSPTAARNEQYF. In DNA form, the CDR3 reads TGTGCCAGCACCAGTCCGACAGCCGCGAGAAACGAGCAGTACTTC.

In its sample, this clonotype was seen many times. The CDR3 protein is CASSTMVGGPSETQYF. The CDR3 nucleotides read TGTGCCAGCAGCACCATGGTGGGGGGGCCGTCGGAGACCCAGTACTTC. This chain uses TRBV7-8 with TRBJ2-5, with a tentative D call TRBD2 (7 bases). Germline CDR1 and CDR2: SGHVS and FQNEAQ. The CDR3 totals 16 residues. Trimming removed 5 bases from V and 5 bases from J, with 21 bases in between.

In its sample, this clonotype was seen a few times. The chain uses TRBV5-1 and TRBJ1-2, with TRBD1 matching 7 bases. Looked up from germline, CDR1 is SGHRS and CDR2 is YFSETQ. The ends lost 2 bases at V and 5 bases at J; junction bases unmatched: 9. CDR3 length equals 15 residues. CDR3 DNA sequence: TGCGCCAGCAGCTTCGACAGGGTCCCGGGGTATGGCTACACCTTC. This codes for CASSFDRVPGYGYTF.

This clonotype was recorded at least ten times. One end of the junction does not line up with germline, which may come from a read error. The genes are TRBV2 and TRBJ1-1; 8 nucleotides align to TRBD1. The germline gives CDR1 SNHLY, CDR2 FYNNEI. The length of the CDR3 is 11 residues. The DNA for the CDR3 is TGTGCCAGCAGTGAAGCGGGGACAGGCCACTTT. This translates into CASSEAGTGHF.

Regarding this clonotype: Being one base from a much bigger clone, this may be a read error. This chain links TRBV4-3 with TRBJ2-7; D perhaps matches TRBD2 (5 bases). V was trimmed by 4 bases and J by 0 bases, leaving 13 bases between them. Germline loops: CDR1 LGHNA, CDR2 YSLEER. This CDR3 is built from 15 residues. The CDR3 DNA sequence: TGCGCCAGCAGCCTAGAGGGATGGAGCTCCTACGAGCAGTACTTC. Translation: CASSLEGWSSYEQYF.

Notes on this clonotype: This may stem from a read error, because a much larger clone lies one nucleotide away. The chain combines TRBV7-9 with TRBJ1-2; 7 bases match TRBD1. Germline V gene lookup returns CDR1 SEHNR and CDR2 FQNEAQ (reference sequence). The CDR3 consists of 12 residues. The CDR3 sequence: CAGSPDRVGYTF. The CDR3 nucleotides read TGTGCCGGCAGCCCCGACAGGGTTGGCTACACCTTC.

This clonotype appeared many times. CDR3 sequence: CASSLEARQQETQYF. As DNA, the CDR3 is TGTGCCAGCAGCTTAGAGGCACGGCAGCAAGAGACCCAGTACTTC. The chain is built from TRBV7-6 and TRBJ2-5; unclear D gene. V lost 1 base, J lost 2 bases, and 11 bases lay in between. CDR1 is SGHVS and CDR2 is FNYEAQ in the germline V gene. CDR3 length: 15 residues.

In regard to this clonotype: This may come from a read error, since a much larger clone is one base off. The J gene is TRBJ2-5, the V gene TRBV4-3; no firm D call. Germline V lookup: CDR1 LGHNA, CDR2 YSLEER. The CDR3 totals 14 residues. As DNA, the CDR3 is TGCGCCAGCAGCCAAGAGTGGTACCAAGAGATCCAGTACTTC. This encodes CASSQEWYQEIQYF.

The V and J genes are TRBV20-1 and TRBJ1-1, with D possibly being TRBD1 (6 bases). The V gene lost 5 bases and the J gene lost 7 bases, with 14 bases spanning the gap. The CDR3 extends over 12 amino acids. Germline V CDR1 and CDR2: DFQATT, SNEGSKA (reference sequence). The CDR3 sequence: CSAHGQRYEAFF. In nucleotides, the CDR3 is TGCAGTGCTCACGGACAGCGATATGAAGCTTTCTTT.

The V and J genes are TRBV2 and TRBJ2-7; D might be TRBD2 (5 bases). The CDR3 loop spans 13 amino acids. From germline, CDR1 is SNHLY and CDR2 FYNNEI. The ends were cut back, 5 bases at V and 6 bases at J, with 14 bases in the middle. The CDR3 region has the DNA TGTGCCAGCAGTTCGGAGCAAGGGAGCGAGCAGTACTTC. The encoded protein is CASSSEQGSEQYF.

To note about this clonotype: The junction departs from the called germline gene at one end, perhaps through a read error. The chain is built from TRBV5-4 and TRBJ2-5, with TRBD1 matching over 12 bases. The CDR3 is 16 residues long. Germline V lookup: CDR1 SGHNT, CDR2 YYREEE (reference sequence). The CDR3 loop reads CASSHGTGGFRETQYF. CDR3 bases: TGCGCCAGCAGCCATGGGACAGGGGGCTTCCGAGAGACCCAGTACTTC.

V usage is TRBV7-2 and J usage is TRBJ2-5; possible D gene TRBD1, 7 bases. The J call may be mistaken, given a closer DNA end match to TRBJ2-1. CDR1 is SGHTA and CDR2 is FQGNSA in the germline V gene. This CDR3 has 15 amino acids. CDR3 in amino acids: CASSSRQGGIHEQFF. In nucleotides, the CDR3 is TGTGCCAGCAGCTCAAGACAGGGAGGAATCCATGAGCAGTTCTTC.

The sample holds a few counts of this clonotype. The rearrangement joins TRBV12-3 or TRBV12-4 to TRBJ2-5, with TRBD1 matching over 10 bases. J gave up 5 bases and V 6 bases, and 6 bases lay outside the gene matches. CDR3 length: 14 amino acids. The CDR3 nucleotides are TGTGCCAGCAGGCAGGGACAGGGGCCGGAGACCCAGTACTTC. The encoded protein is CASRQGQGPETQYF.

This clonotype was recorded at least ten times. The chain has TRBV13 and TRBJ2-7, with 7 nucleotides matching TRBD1. The CDR3 is 15 amino acids. The trim removed 0 bases at V and 5 bases at J, leaving 7 bases unmatched. The germline CDR1 and CDR2 sequences are PRHDT and FYEKMQ (reference sequence). The CDR3 protein is CASSLGLGQAHEQYF. The CDR3, as DNA: TGTGCCAGCAGCTTAGGCCTAGGACAGGCCCACGAGCAGTACTTC.